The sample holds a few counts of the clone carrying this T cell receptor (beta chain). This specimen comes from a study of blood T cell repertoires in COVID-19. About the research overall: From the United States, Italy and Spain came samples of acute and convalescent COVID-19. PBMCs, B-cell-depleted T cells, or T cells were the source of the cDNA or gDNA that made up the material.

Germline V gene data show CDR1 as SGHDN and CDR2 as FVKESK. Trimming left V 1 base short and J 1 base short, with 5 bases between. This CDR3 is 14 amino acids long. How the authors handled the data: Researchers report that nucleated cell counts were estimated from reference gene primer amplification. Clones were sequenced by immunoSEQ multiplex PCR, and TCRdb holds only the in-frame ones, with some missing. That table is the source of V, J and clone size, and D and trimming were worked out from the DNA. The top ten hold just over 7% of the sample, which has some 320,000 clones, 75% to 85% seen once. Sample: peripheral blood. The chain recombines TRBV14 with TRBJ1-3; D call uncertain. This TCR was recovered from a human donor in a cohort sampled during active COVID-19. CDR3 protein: CASSQGHSGNTIYF. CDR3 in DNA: TGTGCCAGCAGCCAAGGACATTCTGGAAACACCATATATTTT.